This TCR beta chain was sequenced during a study of resident and recirculating memory T cells in vitiligo. Here immunoSEQ multiplex PCR was the method, and the copy in TCRdb shows in-frame clones only, minus some. This table has some 70,000 clones, about 89% appearing once. The V end was cut by 0 bases, the J end by 0 bases, with 9 bases between. Per the germline V gene, CDR1 is SEHNR and CDR2 is FQNEAQ (reference sequence). This CDR3 has 15 residues. The rearrangement joins TRBV7-9 to TRBJ2-7; D ambiguous. The sequence was collected from a male donor with vitiligo. What was sequenced was blood. CDR3 residues: CASSLAVMSSYEQYF. The CDR3, as DNA: TGTGCCAGCAGCTTAGCTGTTATGTCCTCCTACGAGCAGTACTTC.